Described below is a single T cell receptor beta chain sequence and its context. The data are from a study of blood T cell repertoires in COVID-19. V was pared by 3 bases and J by 2 bases, with 7 bases between. This CDR3 contains 13 residues. Germline values: CDR1 SEHNR, CDR2 FQNEAQ (reference sequence). This table comes from immunoSEQ multiplex PCR, and its TCRdb copy is limited to in-frame clones, with some not included. The sample contains hundreds of thousands of clones, about 82% of which appear only once. The specimen sequenced was peripheral blood. This sequence joins TRBV7-9 and TRBJ1-1; D unresolved. The TCR comes from an elderly woman with COVID-19, enrolled during active disease. The CDR3 loop reads CASSFGRNTEAFF. For the CDR3, the DNA is TGTGCCAGCAGCTTTGGGAGAAACACTGAAGCTTTCTTT.